This is a list of T cell receptor beta chains from one sample in a study of T cell repertoires in cytomegalovirus infection. TCRdb analysed the reads with MiXCR anew, one entry per CDR3 protein. The sample lists hundreds of thousands of distinct CDR3 sequences; 32% were seen once. Antigens for these TCRs are unknown. Material: cultured CD8+ T cells from PBMCs, obtained from culture after CMV antigen stimulation. The receptors shown here come from a human donor in good health (CMV status not recorded). Some clones in this sample may be carry-over from other donors' samples. The CDR3 runs from the conserved cysteine through the conserved F or W. A D gene is named only where the DNA matches it firmly. The size of a clone is reported for some rows only, either as once, few or many, or as a class for expanded clones.

CDR3,DNA,J,V,size,D
CASSLGSRAANGYTF,TGTGCCAGCAGTTTAGGAAGCAGGGCCGCGAATGGCTACACCTTC,TRBJ1-2,TRBV27,NA,NA
CASSNRRMVLPTNEKLFF,TGTGCCAGCAGCAATCGACGGATGGTGCTTCCAACTAATGAAAAACTGTTTTTT,TRBJ1-4,TRBV7-6,NA,NA
CASKGSEGYHGYTF,TGTGCCAGCAAAGGATCGGAAGGATACCATGGCTACACCTTC,TRBJ1-2,TRBV2,NA,NA
CASSKHFGQGKETQYF,TGCGCCAGCAGCAAACACTTCGGACAGGGGAAAGAGACCCAGTACTTC,TRBJ2-5,TRBV4-1,once,TRBD1
CASSLYTGGGTDTQYF,TGTGCCAGCAGCTTATACACCGGGGGGGGCACAGATACGCAGTATTTT,TRBJ2-3,TRBV11-3,NA,TRBD2
CASSAGQGPFLYGYTF,TGCGCCAGCAGCGCGGGACAGGGCCCTTTTCTCTATGGCTACACCTTC,TRBJ1-2,TRBV5-1,few,TRBD1
CASSDSVGGDNSYNEQFF,TGTGCCAGCAGTGACTCCGTCGGGGGGGACAACTCCTACAATGAGCAGTTCTTC,TRBJ2-1,TRBV9,NA,TRBD2
CASHHNGYTF,TGTGCCAGCCATCACAATGGCTACACCTTC,TRBJ1-2,TRBV6-6,NA,NA
CASSLAGVRDTEAFF,TGTGCCAGCAGCTTAGCTGGGGTCCGGGACACTGAAGCTTTCTTT,TRBJ1-1,TRBV7-6,few,NA
CASSTGLANQETQYF,TGTGCCAGCAGCACAGGACTAGCCAACCAAGAGACCCAGTACTTC,TRBJ2-5,TRBV7-6,few,TRBD2
CASSSRQFYEQYF,TGTGCCAGCAGCTCCAGACAGTTCTACGAGCAGTACTTC,TRBJ2-7,TRBV7-9,few,NA
CASSQDPGQENTGELFF,TGCGCCAGCAGCCAAGATCCGGGACAGGAGAACACCGGGGAGCTGTTTTTT,TRBJ2-2,TRBV4-3,NA,TRBD1
CASSLGSGGHEQFF,TGTGCCAGCAGCTTAGGATCCGGGGGCCATGAGCAGTTCTTC,TRBJ2-1,TRBV7-6,NA,NA
CASSAGSGAYNEQFF,TGTGCCAGCAGTGCAGGGTCGGGGGCCTACAATGAGCAGTTCTTC,TRBJ2-1,TRBV27,few,NA
CASSPGTSGFKNIQYF,TGTGCCAGCAGTCCGGGGACTAGCGGATTCAAAAACATTCAGTACTTC,TRBJ2-4,TRBV6-8,NA,TRBD2
CASSRLPGGGDTETQYF,TGTGCCAGCAGCCGATTACCGGGGGGGGGCGATACGGAGACCCAGTACTTC,TRBJ2-5,TRBV7-6,few,TRBD2
CASSLRGFNTEAFF,TGTGCCAGCAGCCTAAGGGGATTTAACACTGAAGCTTTCTTT,TRBJ1-1,TRBV2,NA,NA
CASSLLRETNSPLHF,TGTGCCAGCAGTTTACTGCGGGAAACTAATTCACCCCTCCACTTT,TRBJ1-6,TRBV27,NA,NA
CASSLEIRYEQYF,TGTGCCAGCAGCCTAGAGATTCGGTACGAGCAGTACTTC,TRBJ2-7,TRBV7-6,few,NA
CASSFLSTPESQETQYF,TGTGCCAGCTCGTTCCTGTCGACCCCCGAATCCCAAGAGACCCAGTACTTC,TRBJ2-5,TRBV6-5,NA,NA
CASSIVGRSSTDTQYF,TGTGCCAGTAGTATAGTCGGACGGTCTAGCACAGATACGCAGTATTTT,TRBJ2-3,TRBV19,NA,NA
CASSYTGPDTQYF,TGTGCCAGCAGTTACACAGGGCCAGATACGCAGTATTTT,TRBJ2-3,TRBV6-2/TRBV6-3,NA,NA
CASSLYPPLDRGLYEQYF,TGTGCCAGCAGCTTATACCCCCCCCTCGACAGGGGGCTCTACGAGCAGTACTTC,TRBJ2-7,TRBV7-9,NA,TRBD1
CASSWWTVDNEKLFF,TGTGCCAGCAGCTGGTGGACGGTTGATAATGAAAAACTGTTTTTT,TRBJ1-4,TRBV5-6,NA,NA
CASSDPRRYSNQPQHF,TGTGCCAGCAGTGACCCAAGACGGTATAGCAATCAGCCCCAGCATTTT,TRBJ1-5,TRBV6-6,many,NA
CASKPEGRTEAFF,TGTGCCAGCAAGCCGGAAGGTCGCACTGAAGCTTTCTTT,TRBJ1-1,TRBV2,few,NA
CASSYLAQDTQYF,TGTGCCAGCAGTTACTTAGCCCAAGATACGCAGTATTTT,TRBJ2-3,TRBV6-2/TRBV6-3,few,NA
CASSAPVYNSPLHF,TGTGCCAGCAGCGCCCCAGTCTATAATTCACCCCTCCACTTT,TRBJ1-6,TRBV9,NA,NA
CASSFLKGAAQPQHF,TGTGCCAGCAGTTTCCTTAAGGGGGCAGCTCAGCCCCAGCATTTT,TRBJ1-5,TRBV28,few,TRBD1
CVSSEDPRGITEAFF,TGTGTCAGCAGTGAAGATCCCAGGGGTATCACTGAAGCTTTCTTT,TRBJ1-1,TRBV2,NA,NA
CASRQAGTATYGYTF,TGTGCCAGCAGACAAGCCGGGACAGCCACCTATGGCTACACCTTC,TRBJ1-2,TRBV5-4,few,TRBD1
CSDIGTEAFF,TGCAGCGATATCGGGACAGAAGCTTTCTTT,TRBJ1-1,TRBV29-1,NA,NA
CASSLETDSYEQYF,TGTGCCAGCAGTTTAGAAACCGACTCCTACGAGCAGTACTTC,TRBJ2-7,TRBV12-3/TRBV12-4,few,NA
CASSQDGLQWYGYTF,TGCGCCAGCAGCCAAGACGGACTACAGTGGTATGGCTACACCTTC,TRBJ1-2,TRBV4-1,many,NA
CASSGRDPEFEQYF,TGTGCCAGCAGCGGCCGGGACCCCGAATTCGAGCAGTACTTC,TRBJ2-7,TRBV5-5,NA,NA
CASSPEGKDPYEQYF,TGTGCCAGCAGCCCCGAAGGGAAGGATCCCTACGAGCAGTACTTC,TRBJ2-7,TRBV7-9,NA,NA
CASSPRGEAGEYVGDTQYF,TGTGCCAGCAGCCCGAGAGGGGAGGCAGGGGAGTACGTCGGAGATACGCAGTATTTT,TRBJ2-3,TRBV7-9,NA,NA
CASSSLPGTGNQPQHF,TGTGCCAGCAGTTCCTTACCGGGGACAGGGAATCAGCCCCAGCATTTT,TRBJ1-5,TRBV6-2/TRBV6-3,NA,TRBD1
CASSSNFAAVYGYTF,TGTGCCAGCAGTTCCAATTTTGCGGCAGTCTATGGCTACACCTTC,TRBJ1-2,TRBV27,few,NA
CSARDIGNRGDTQYF,TGCAGTGCTAGAGATATAGGGAATAGGGGAGATACGCAGTATTTT,TRBJ2-3,TRBV20-1,NA,NA
CASSVNWEYEQYF,TGTGCCAGCAGTGTAAACTGGGAATACGAGCAGTACTTC,TRBJ2-7,TRBV6-6,NA,NA
CASSPWTENNEQFF,TGTGCCAGCTCTCCTTGGACGGAGAACAATGAGCAGTTCTTC,TRBJ2-1,TRBV18,once,NA